The T cell receptor (beta chain) under discussion was sequenced for a study of control samples from healthy donors and cancer patients. Sequencing was performed with immunoSEQ multiplex PCR; in TCRdb, only in-frame clones are kept and a portion is missing. This table holds roughly 400,000 clones, 75% to 95% found once. V was pared by 2 bases and J by 5 bases, with 13 bases of the junction left unmatched. The CDR3 loop spans 18 amino acids. Germline CDR1 reads SGHVS; CDR2 reads FQNEAQ. Sequenced sample: PBMCs. The clonotype originates from a man aged 40-49 years with head and neck cancer. The chain employs TRBV7-8 and TRBJ2-5; 11 bases map to TRBD2. This CDR3 reads CASSLPKPTSGEGETQYF. CDR3 DNA sequence: TGTGCCAGCAGCTTACCAAAACCGACTAGCGGGGAGGGGGAGACCCAGTACTTC.